This T cell receptor beta chain is drawn from a study of control samples from healthy donors and cancer patients. The germline CDR1 and CDR2 sequences are SGHNT and YENEEA. Losses at the gene ends were 0 bases for V and 6 bases for J; bases not matched to a gene: 23. The CDR3 totals 20 residues. Using immunoSEQ multiplex PCR, the repertoire was profiled, and TCRdb retains in-frame clones only, with some absent. The sample has about 160,000 clones, about 90% seen once; the top ten hold more than 10%. What was sequenced was blood. This TCR was recovered from a man aged 25-45 years in good health. The chain employs TRBV11-3 and TRBJ2-7; 7 positions match TRBD2. In nucleotides, the CDR3 is TGTGCCAGCAGCTTAGACGGACCCCCAGTTGGGGAGGGAGAATCGGGCGAGCAGTACTTC. Translated: CASSLDGPPVGEGESGEQYF.